This T cell receptor (beta chain) originates from a study of T-cell reconstitution after alpha-beta-depleted transplantation in children. Study outcomes and limitations: Where some patients showed high TCRbeta diversity at day 60, it came from recipient T cells and thymic progenitors that had survived. Reportedly, only several hundred clones from non-depleted graft cells drove alpha-beta T-cell counts at about two months.

CDR1 and CDR2 (germline): ENHRY, SYGVKD. Trimming stripped 11 bases from V and 7 bases from J, with 15 bases between. This CDR3 is 12 amino acids long. As it was prepared, the TCRbeta library received unique molecular identifiers. TCRdb reprocessed the PCR reads with MiXCR, giving one entry per CDR3 protein. This sample has 500,000 to 600,000 distinct CDR3 sequences, with 25% to 30% found just once. This clonotype was counted a few times. Its specificity is not known. The receptor was isolated from a boy younger than two with Wiskott-Aldrich syndrome, due to receive a stem cell transplant. Source: PBMCs, taken before TCRalphabeta/CD19-depleted stem cell transplant. The V and J genes are TRBV10-3 and TRBJ2-1; a weak D match, TRBD2 (7 bases). The CDR3 reads CASGGPTNEQFF. The CDR3 DNA follows: TGTGCCTCCGGGGGGCCAACGAATGAGCAGTTCTTC.